These 12 T cell receptor beta chains were sequenced from one sample in a study of cytotoxic CD8 clonotypes in ibrutinib-treated CLL. Profiling relied on immunoSEQ multiplex PCR, and the TCRdb table lists in-frame clones only, not all of them. Of some 300,000 clones listed, around four fifths are singletons. Sequencing was performed on PBMCs, taken before ibrutinib treatment. The receptor source for this set is a human donor with chronic lymphocytic leukemia.

V gene TRBV5-4 combines with J gene TRBJ1-3; no reliable D call. The germline CDR1 and CDR2 sequences are SGHNT and YYREEE (reference sequence). V lost 8 bases to trimming and J lost 4 bases, with 7 bases between them. CDR3 length equals 11 residues. CDR3 sequence (DNA): TGTGCCAGTGACGACGGAAACACCATATATTTT. The encoded protein is CASDDGNTIYF.

The CDR3 sequence: CASSFTPGQGVTDTQYF. The DNA for the CDR3 is TGCGCCAGCAGCTTCACCCCGGGACAGGGAGTTACAGATACGCAGTATTTT. This chain connects TRBV5-1 to TRBJ2-3; 9 bases agree with TRBD1. This CDR3 region has 17 residues. The germline CDR1 and CDR2 sequences are SGHRS and YFSETQ. J lost 3 bases, V lost 2 bases, and 10 bases had no gene match.

The V and J genes are TRBV29-1 and TRBJ2-7, with 14 bases lining up with TRBD2. CDR3 size: 18 residues. Losses at the gene ends were 4 bases for V and 6 bases for J; bases not matched to a gene: 17. Germline lookup yields CDR1 SQVTM and CDR2 ANQGSEA. CDR3 residues: CSVGVPGLAGVGPLEQYF. The CDR3 nucleotides are TGCAGCGTTGGGGTTCCGGGACTAGCGGGAGTGGGACCTCTCGAGCAGTACTTC.

The chain combines TRBV6-7 with TRBJ2-7; 9 bases line up with TRBD2. TRBV6-7 carries the ORF label, with uncertain function. The length of the CDR3 is 22 residues. The V and J ends lost 2 bases and 4 bases, in that order; junction bases with no gene match: 27. In DNA, the CDR3 is TGTGCCAGCAGTTACCCAGATCGAGGAGGGGGAGTCTGGACTAGCGACAAATACGAGCAGTACTTC. Translation: CASSYPDRGGGVWTSDKYEQYF.

The chain recombines TRBV6-1 with TRBJ2-7; no clear D gene. Trimming took 10 bases from V and 3 from J, leaving 10 bases between them. Germline assignment: CDR1 MNHNS and CDR2 SASEGT. CDR3 length equals 11 residues. The DNA for the CDR3 is TGTGCCATCGCGACCATCTACGAGCAGTACTTC. This sequence encodes CAIATIYEQYF.

This clone was seen a few times. The rearrangement uses TRBV5-1 and TRBJ2-3, with 7 bases that match TRBD1. The trim removed 4 bases at V and 4 bases at J, leaving 6 bases unmatched. The germline V gene encodes CDR1 SGHRS and CDR2 YFSETQ. The CDR3 is made up of 14 amino acids. The CDR3 nucleotides are TGCGCCAGCAGCCCGACAGGGCGGGCAGATACGCAGTATTTT. Protein product: CASSPTGRADTQYF.

The rearrangement joins TRBV27 to TRBJ1-2; 9 nucleotides match TRBD1. The V segment lost 3 bases and the J segment 5 bases; nucleotides outside the gene matches: 16. Germline-derived CDR1 and CDR2 are MNHEY and SMNVEV (reference sequence). The CDR3 contains 18 residues. For the CDR3, the DNA is TGTGCCAGCAGTTTGCGGCTGAACAGGGGGCAGCCCCTTTATGGCTACACCTTC. This codes for CASSLRLNRGQPLYGYTF.

This clone has more than one count but fewer than ten. The gene calls are TRBV5-5 and TRBJ2-1, with D maybe TRBD1 (5 bases). V lost 4 bases to trimming and J lost 4 bases, with 9 bases between them. Germline CDR1 reads SGHKS; CDR2 reads YYEKEE (reference sequence). This CDR3 has 13 amino acids. CDR3 bases: TGTGCCAGCAGCCAAGACAGTTACAATGAGCAGTTCTTC. This encodes CASSQDSYNEQFF.

V gene TRBV5-4 combines with J gene TRBJ2-6; D not resolved. This CDR3 is built from 14 residues. Trimming took 4 bases from V and 0 from J, leaving 5 bases between them. CDR1 is SGHNT, CDR2 YYREEE, per germline (reference sequence). CDR3 DNA sequence: TGTGCCAGCAGCAGCAACTCTGGGGCCAACGTCCTGACTTTC. It codes for CASSSNSGANVLTF.

Remarks on this clone: Other DNA sequences in this specimen translate into the identical CDR3. The V call is TRBV30, the J call TRBJ1-3; D is uncertain. V lost 2 bases, J lost 0 bases, and 5 bases lay in between. Germline loops: CDR1 GTSNPN, CDR2 SVGIG (reference sequence). CDR3 length equals 13 residues. CDR3 sequence: CAWSRSSGNTIYF. In DNA, the CDR3 is TGTGCCTGGAGTAGGAGCTCTGGAAACACCATATATTTT.

The V and J genes are TRBV7-2 and TRBJ2-1, with D possibly TRBD2 on 6 matching bases. Trimming left V 5 bases short and J 4 bases short, with 21 bases between. Germline values: CDR1 SGHTA, CDR2 FQGNSA. The CDR3 consists of 17 residues. DNA for the CDR3: TGTGCCAGCAGCCCTCCTCGGGAGCGGACAACTTACAATGAGCAGTTCTTC. As protein: CASSPPRERTTYNEQFF.

V usage is TRBV2 and J usage is TRBJ1-5, with D possibly TRBD1 on 5 matching bases. This CDR3 comprises 16 residues. V was trimmed by 3 bases and J by 1 base, leaving 13 bases between them. Germline CDR1 is SNHLY and CDR2 is FYNNEI. The CDR3 bases are TGTGCCAGCAGTGACCAGGGCCCTGACAGCAATCAGCCCCAGCATTTT. Translating it yields CASSDQGPDSNQPQHF.